The 23 T cell receptor beta chains below all came from one sample that was sequenced in a study of blood T cell dynamics during melanoma immunotherapy. Method: immunoSEQ multiplex PCR; TCRdb's copy keeps in-frame clones and lacks some. The table lists 9,100 or so clones, 70% to 90% of them singletons. Noted time point: pre-treatment baseline. The sample consisted of blood, taken from a patient treated with checkpoint blockade. The receptor source for this set is a human donor with melanoma.

V and J are TRBV6-1 and TRBJ1-1; TRBD1 is a possible D gene (6 bases). This CDR3 contains 14 residues. Deletions cut 1 base from V and 5 bases from J, with 11 bases between. Germline-derived CDR1 and CDR2 are MNHNS and SASEGT. The CDR3 DNA follows: TGTGCCAGCAGTGAAGGGCAGGGGCGGACTGAAGCTTTCTTT. This codes for CASSEGQGRTEAFF.

The chain joins TRBV7-6 to TRBJ2-3; D may be TRBD2 (5 bases). The CDR3 length is 16 residues. The germline V and J ends were trimmed by 5 bases and 1 base, with 16 bases remaining between them. Per germline, CDR1 SGHVS and CDR2 FNYEAQ. CDR3 loop: CASSISRAGGTDTQYF. CDR3 sequence (DNA): TGTGCCAGCAGCATCTCTAGGGCCGGGGGCACAGATACGCAGTATTTT.

CDR3: CASSSAEEANYGYTF. DNA of the CDR3: TGTGCCAGCAGTTCGGCGGAAGAAGCTAACTATGGCTACACCTTC. The chain carries TRBV28 and TRBJ1-2, with D uncertain. The CDR3 is made up of 15 amino acids. Trimming removed 4 bases from V and 0 bases from J, with 12 bases in between. Germline CDR1 and CDR2: MDHEN and SYDVKM.

This chain connects TRBV7-9 to TRBJ1-1; no firm D call. Germline V gene lookup returns CDR1 SEHNR and CDR2 FQNEAQ (reference sequence). This CDR3 spans 12 amino acids. Between the trimmed V and J ends, which lost 4 bases and 6 bases, there was a span of 9 bases. The CDR3 here is CASSWVNAEAFF. CDR3 nucleotide sequence: TGTGCCAGCAGCTGGGTTAACGCTGAAGCTTTCTTT.

This rearrangement joins TRBV5-1 to TRBJ2-3, with no clear D. The germline V and J ends were trimmed by 0 bases and 2 bases, with 7 bases remaining between them. CDR3 length: 14 amino acids. Germline values: CDR1 SGHRS, CDR2 YFSETQ. CDR3 residues: CASSLVGFTDTQYF. DNA of the CDR3: TGCGCCAGCAGCTTGGTAGGCTTCACAGATACGCAGTATTTT.

V and J are TRBV7-3 and TRBJ2-2; D is undetermined. The CDR3 has 15 amino acids. The germline gives CDR1 SGHTA, CDR2 FQGTGA. V gave up 1 base and J gave up 0 bases, with 6 bases separating them. CDR3 nucleotide sequence: TGTGCCAGCAGCTTAAGAGGTTCGAACACCGGGGAGCTGTTTTTT. It encodes CASSLRGSNTGELFF.

The table lists this clone with a count of one. The gene calls are TRBV5-4 and TRBJ2-5; 7 bases agree with TRBD2. This CDR3 comprises 15 residues. Germline-derived CDR1 and CDR2 are SGHNT and YYREEE (reference sequence). V shed 0 bases, J shed 5 bases, and the junction held 7 bases outside the gene matches. DNA of the CDR3: TGTGCCAGCAGCTTGGGGACAAGCGGGGTGGAGACCCAGTACTTC. Its translation is CASSLGTSGVETQYF.

The chain joins TRBV25-1 to TRBJ1-6; D is uncertain. Per the germline V gene, CDR1 is MGHDK and CDR2 is SYGVNS. V was cut by 4 bases and J by 6 bases, with 13 bases left in between. The CDR3 is 15 amino acids. CDR3 amino acids: CASSVFSTGNSPLHF. The CDR3 bases are TGTGCCAGCAGTGTATTTTCGACGGGTAATTCACCCCTCCACTTT.

In this sample, this clone turned up a few times. V usage is TRBV6-4 and J usage is TRBJ2-1; 9 positions match TRBD2. Germline V gene lookup returns CDR1 MRHNA and CDR2 SNTAGT. V shed 0 bases and J 5 bases; nucleotides not matched to a gene: 2. CDR3 size: 15 residues. CDR3 bases: TGTGCCAGCAGTGACTCGCGGGGGGGCCACAATGAGCAGTTCTTC. Amino acid sequence: CASSDSRGGHNEQFF.

The chain joins TRBV30 to TRBJ1-2; D is unclear. Deletions cut 2 bases from V and 0 bases from J, with 10 bases between. The CDR3 covers 14 residues. The germline CDR1 and CDR2 sequences are GTSNPN and SVGIG (reference sequence). The CDR3 loop reads CAWSHQASNYGYTF. The CDR3 bases are TGTGCCTGGAGTCACCAGGCTTCTAACTATGGCTACACCTTC. The full variable domain, completed using reference TRBV30 and TRBJ1-2, is SQTIHQWPATLVQPVGSPLSLECTVEGTSNPNLYWYRQAAGRGLQLLFYSVGIGQISSEVPQNLSASRPQDRQFILSSKKLLLSDSGFYLCAWSHQASNYGYTFGSGTRLTVV.

This rearrangement joins TRBV19 to TRBJ1-2; 7 nucleotides agree with TRBD1. The germline V gene has CDR1 LNHDA and CDR2 SQIVND (reference sequence). Losses at the gene ends were 7 bases for V and 8 bases for J; bases not matched to a gene: 13. The CDR3 has 14 residues. The CDR3 bases are TGTGCCAGTACCGACATCGGACAGGTTAGGGGCTACACCTTC. Amino acid sequence: CASTDIGQVRGYTF.

This clone was seen just once. V gene TRBV6-5 combines with J gene TRBJ1-5; D is undetermined. The CDR3 consists of 14 residues. The V end lost 3 bases, the J end lost 6 bases, and 12 bases lay between the germline ends. Germline V lookup: CDR1 MNHEY, CDR2 SVGAGI. CDR3 sequence reads: CASSYSAEGQPQHF. The CDR3 region has the DNA TGTGCCAGCAGTTATTCTGCGGAGGGTCAGCCCCAGCATTTT.

For this clone: A read error may produce the germline difference seen at one junction end. V usage is TRBV11-2 and J usage is TRBJ1-2; TRBD1 is a possible D gene (6 bases). The CDR3 is 15 residues long. Germline values: CDR1 SGHAT, CDR2 FQNNGV. Written as DNA, the CDR3 is TGTGCCAGCAGCCCGGGGGCAGTTCGTAACTATGGCTACGCCTTC. Translated, it gives CASSPGAVRNYGYAF.

The chain has TRBV15 and TRBJ2-2, with a tentative D call TRBD1 (5 bases). Trimming removed 0 bases from V and 0 bases from J, with 8 bases in between. The CDR3 totals 16 residues. Germline CDR1 and CDR2: LNHNV and YYDKDF (reference sequence). The CDR3, as DNA: TGTGCCACCAGCAGAGATCGACAGCCGAACACCGGGGAGCTGTTTTTT. Translated: CATSRDRQPNTGELFF.

The chain has TRBV5-1 and TRBJ2-1, with unresolved D. V lost 0 bases and J lost 0, with 10 bases in between. Germline V gene sequence: CDR1 SGHRS, CDR2 YFSETQ. The CDR3 extends over 16 amino acids. The CDR3 coding sequence is TGCGCCAGCAGCTTGGAAGGTAGAATCTCCTACAATGAGCAGTTCTTC. Translated: CASSLEGRISYNEQFF.

The CDR3: CASPARRSPYEQYF. As DNA, the CDR3 is TGTGCCAGCCCAGCGCGCAGGTCCCCCTACGAGCAGTACTTC. The V call is TRBV6-5, the J call TRBJ2-7; D is unresolved. Trimming took 8 bases from V and 2 from J, leaving 16 bases between them. Germline V gene data show CDR1 as MNHEY and CDR2 as SVGAGI. CDR3 length: 14 amino acids.

The chain joins TRBV5-4 to TRBJ2-4; 7 nucleotides align to TRBD2. J was trimmed by 0 bases and V by 4 bases; bases with no gene match: 10. This CDR3 has 17 residues. Per germline, CDR1 SGHNT and CDR2 YYREEE (reference sequence). The DNA for the CDR3 is TGTGCCAGCAGCACTAGAGCCGGGACTATAGCCAAAAACATTCAGTACTTC. Amino acids: CASSTRAGTIAKNIQYF.

This clone was detected a few times. The sample carries other DNA sequences with the same CDR3. The chain joins TRBV27 to TRBJ1-5; no definite D call. This CDR3 comprises 15 residues. Germline CDR1 is MNHEY and CDR2 is SMNVEV (reference sequence). V shed 2 bases and J shed 2 bases, with 10 bases lying between them. The CDR3 loop reads CASSLQGLGNQPQHF. The DNA of the CDR3 is TGTGCCAGCAGTTTACAAGGGTTGGGCAATCAGCCCCAGCATTTT.

CDR3 sequence: CATLEATYNEQFF. In DNA form, the CDR3 reads TGTGCCACCCTCGAGGCTACTTACAATGAGCAGTTCTTC. The rearrangement links TRBV6-1 to TRBJ2-1, with D hard to call. This CDR3 spans 13 amino acids. CDR1 is MNHNS and CDR2 is SASEGT in the germline V gene. V was pared by 10 bases and J by 4 bases, with 14 bases between.

CDR3 in amino acids: CASGKESWEQYF. In nucleotides, the CDR3 is TGCGCCAGCGGTAAAGAATCCTGGGAGCAGTACTTC. The rearrangement uses TRBV5-1 and TRBJ2-7, with unresolved D. The CDR3 has 12 amino acids. The ends were cut back, 7 bases at V and 7 bases at J, with 15 bases in the middle. Germline values: CDR1 SGHRS, CDR2 YFSETQ.

The V gene is TRBV7-7, the J gene TRBJ2-1, with 8 bases identical to TRBD2. Trimming took 4 bases from V and 7 from J; bases not matched to a gene: 6. In germline, CDR1 is SSHAT, CDR2 FNYEAQ (reference sequence). The CDR3 consists of 14 residues. CDR3 coding DNA: TGTGCCAGCAGCTCCGGGAGGGGGGTGAATGAGCAGTTCTTC. Translating it yields CASSSGRGVNEQFF.

This clone was picked up one time. The rearrangement links TRBV4-1 to TRBJ1-3, with D unresolved. The germline V gene encodes CDR1 MGHRA and CDR2 YSYEKL. The germline V and J ends were trimmed by 0 bases and 2 bases, with 11 bases remaining between them. The CDR3 has 16 amino acids. The CDR3 loop reads CASSQESGLTGNTIYF. The CDR3 DNA sequence: TGCGCCAGCAGCCAAGAATCAGGCCTAACTGGAAACACCATATATTTT.

This chain uses TRBV10-2 with TRBJ1-1, with no clear D. The germline V gene encodes CDR1 WSHSY and CDR2 SAAADI. V was shortened by 6 bases and J by 4 bases, with 9 bases between the two germline ends. CDR3 size: 12 residues. The CDR3 here is CASRDRLTEAFF. CDR3 nucleotide sequence: TGCGCCAGCAGGGATCGCCTCACTGAAGCTTTCTTT.